One sample yielded the 9 T cell receptor beta chains listed below, sequenced in a study of shared clonotypes between healthy human individuals. Generated by immunoSEQ multiplex PCR, the TCRdb table keeps only in-frame clones and is missing some. The data show around 2.5 million clones, with over 85% seen just once and around 0.4% held by the top ten. The specimen sequenced was naive CD4+ T cells from PBMCs. Subset: CD45RA+ positively selected. All receptors derive from a young man in good health. Some clones in this sample may be carry-over from other donors' samples.

V is TRBV5-8 and J is TRBJ2-1; D is unclear. Looked up from germline, CDR1 is SGHTS and CDR2 is YDEGEE. V was trimmed by 4 bases and J by 10 bases, leaving 21 bases between them. The CDR3 extends over 15 amino acids. In nucleotides, the CDR3 is TGTGCCAGCAGCCCGGCCGACGTTCCGTTTATCGAGCAGTTCTTC. Its protein is CASSPADVPFIEQFF.

About this clone: Other DNA sequences from this sample encode an identical CDR3 as well. The gene calls are TRBV7-9 and TRBJ2-5; D is perhaps TRBD2 (7 bases). The germline gives CDR1 SEHNR, CDR2 FQNEAQ (reference sequence). V lost 3 bases and J lost 1, with 9 bases in between. The CDR3 sequence is 14 residues long. The CDR3 sequence: CASSLGGAQETQYF. DNA for the CDR3: TGTGCCAGCAGCTTGGGGGGGGCCCAAGAGACCCAGTACTTC.

The sample holds one count of this clone. The rearrangement joins TRBV6-1 to TRBJ2-2, with TRBD2 matching over 7 bases. The germline V gene has CDR1 MNHNS and CDR2 SASEGT. This CDR3 has 13 amino acids. Trimming at V came to 8 bases and at J to 5 bases, leaving 5 bases not matched to a gene. This CDR3 reads CASGNSGTGELFF. CDR3 nucleotides: TGTGCCAGCGGAAATAGCGGGACCGGGGAGCTGTTTTTT.

V and J are TRBV11-3 and TRBJ1-1; no clear D. CDR3 length equals 13 residues. The germline gives CDR1 SGHNT, CDR2 YENEEA. Between the trimmed V and J ends, which lost 1 base and 8 bases, there was a span of 11 bases. This CDR3 is CASSLGHTGEAFF. For the CDR3, the DNA is TGTGCCAGCAGCTTAGGGCACACGGGGGAAGCTTTCTTT. Using reference TRBV11-3 and TRBJ1-1 for the parts outside the CDR3, the full variable domain is EAGVVQSPRYKIIEKKQPVAFWCNPISGHNTLYWYLQNLGQGPELLIRYENEEAVDDSQLPKDRFSAERLKGVDSTLKIQPAELGDSAVYLCASSLGHTGEAFFGQGTRLTVV.

A note on this clone: The sample has other DNA sequences that encode this CDR3 too. V and J are TRBV6-6 and TRBJ1-5; D is perhaps TRBD1 (6 bases). Germline lookup yields CDR1 MNHNY and CDR2 SVGAGI (reference sequence). The V end was cut by 6 bases, the J end by 4 bases, with 7 bases between. The CDR3 is made up of 12 amino acids. The CDR3 is CASRGGNQPQHF. The DNA of the CDR3 is TGTGCCAGCAGAGGGGGGAATCAGCCCCAGCATTTT.

J is TRBJ2-3 and V is TRBV25-1; 8 positions agree with TRBD1. J gave up 4 bases and V 2 bases, and 5 bases lay outside the gene matches. The CDR3 has 15 amino acids. Germline loops: CDR1 MGHDK, CDR2 SYGVNS. The CDR3 reads CASSEMDRVSDTQYF. The CDR3 coding sequence is TGTGCCAGCAGTGAAATGGACAGGGTCTCAGATACGCAGTATTTT.

The rearrangement uses TRBV27 and TRBJ2-7; 11 positions match TRBD2. Germline V lookup: CDR1 MNHEY, CDR2 SMNVEV (reference sequence). This CDR3 comprises 16 residues. The junction had 3 bases not matched to a gene; V was cut back by 2 bases and J by 0 bases. The CDR3 nucleotides are TGTGCCAGCAGTTTAGACACTAGCGGGGGCTCCTACGAGCAGTACTTC. This codes for CASSLDTSGGSYEQYF.

This sequence joins TRBV27 and TRBJ2-3; tentatively, D is TRBD2 (5 bases). This CDR3 region has 15 residues. Trimming pared 5 bases from V and 7 bases from J, leaving 19 bases between. CDR1 is MNHEY, CDR2 SMNVEV, per germline (reference sequence). In DNA, the CDR3 is TGTGCCAGCAGTCGTCTTGGGAGAGATCAACATACGCAGTATTTT. This gives the protein CASSRLGRDQHTQYF.

The chain joins TRBV6-6 to TRBJ2-1; TRBD2 matches 8 bases. V lost 7 bases and J lost 4; bases outside the gene matches: 3. Germline V gene data show CDR1 as MNHNY and CDR2 as SVGAGI (reference sequence). CDR3 length equals 13 residues. In DNA, the CDR3 is TGTGCCAGCACAACTAGCGGATACAATGAGCAGTTCTTC. This sequence encodes CASTTSGYNEQFF.